The source of this TCR beta chain is a study of cytomegalovirus exposure and HLA in healthy donors. Looked up from germline, CDR1 is SGHVS and CDR2 is FQNEAQ. V was clipped by 1 base and J by 2 bases; unmatched bases: 2. CDR3 size: 15 residues. 13 Jbeta primers and 60 Vbeta primers were used for the PCR. Libraries were prepared by immunoSEQ multiplex PCR; TCRdb keeps only in-frame clonotypes and omits some of them. The profile covers under 200,000 clones, with approximately 70% appearing a single time and less than 3.5% taken by the ten largest. The source is a woman aged 40 to 50 in good health and CMV-seropositive. Sample: PBMCs. The V and J genes are TRBV7-8 and TRBJ2-1; TRBD1 aligns across 7 bases. CDR3 amino acids: CASSLDRGAYNEQFF. The DNA for the CDR3 is TGTGCCAGCAGCTTAGACAGGGGAGCCTACAATGAGCAGTTCTTC.